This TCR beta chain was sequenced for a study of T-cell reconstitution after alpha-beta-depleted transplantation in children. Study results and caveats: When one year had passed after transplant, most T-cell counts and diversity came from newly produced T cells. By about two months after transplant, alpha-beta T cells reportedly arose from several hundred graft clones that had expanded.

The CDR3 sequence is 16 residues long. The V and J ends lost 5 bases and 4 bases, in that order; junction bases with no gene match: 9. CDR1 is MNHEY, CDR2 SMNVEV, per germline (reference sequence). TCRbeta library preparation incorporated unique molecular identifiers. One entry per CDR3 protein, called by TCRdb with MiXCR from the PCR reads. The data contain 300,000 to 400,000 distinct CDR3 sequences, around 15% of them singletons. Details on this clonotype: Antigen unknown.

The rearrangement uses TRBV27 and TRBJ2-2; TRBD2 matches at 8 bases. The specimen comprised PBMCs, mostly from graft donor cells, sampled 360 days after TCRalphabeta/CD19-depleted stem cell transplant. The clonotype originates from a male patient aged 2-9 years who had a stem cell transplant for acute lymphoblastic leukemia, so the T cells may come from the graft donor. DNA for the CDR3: TGTGCCAGCAGTACCCGGACTAGCACTCGCACCGGGGAGCTGTTTTTT. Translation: CASSTRTSTRTGELFF.